This TCR beta chain was sequenced for a study of cytomegalovirus exposure and HLA in healthy donors (TCRdb year 2017). Context from the whole study: An earlier analysis of approximately 640 of the donors reported about 250 Gb of sequence data and 117 million unique TCR beta sequences from 150 million to 200 million T cells. Donor age, sex, ethnicity and CMV serostatus were compiled together with the repertoire data. Among over 350 genotyped donors of the cohort, an average of 235,054 unique TCR beta nucleotide sequences were sequenced per donor, roughly 20% of them non-productive. In an earlier analysis of around 540 of the donors, high-throughput TCR beta sequencing was used to judge whether each TCR beta V gene segment behaved as functional or pseudogenic. Along with the roughly 700-subject first cohort, a separate validation cohort of approximately 110 different subjects was used. HLA typing covered class I and class II loci at four-digit resolution. Every repertoire in the discovery cohort had been generated on one and the same sequencing platform. Roughly five DR-DQ haplotypes were handled as single units for association and clustering because linkage in the cohort was strong. The aim of the study was to test whether cataloging public T cell receptors could identify signatures of past pathogen exposure. To study patterns of TCR occurrence, a later analysis re-analyzed previously published TCR beta repertoires from 600 to 750 donors and added high-resolution HLA genotyping. Genome-wide SNP genotypes for about three fifths of the roughly 700 donors were used in a later genetic analysis, which treated that subset as a discovery cohort. The study combined high-throughput TCR immunosequencing, statistical association of individual TCRs with disease status, and machine learning to predict cytomegalovirus infection status. Of the roughly 400 genotyped donors, about 80% fell in the genetic ancestry cluster associated with self-reported Caucasian donors. The T cell repertoires of under 750 subjects were profiled by immunosequencing and related to cytomegalovirus serostatus. The number of donors typed differed by locus, with 629-630 for A, B, C, DRB1 and DQB1, roughly 520 for DQA1, 600 to 610 for DPA1, and around 460 for DPB1. An early release that covered around 590 HLA-typed donors contained about 300 gigabases of sequencing data and tens of millions of unique TCR sequences. Rather than using new phenotypic data, the later analysis identified candidate immune exposures from TCR beta sequences and from how often those sequences occurred across donors. Study-wide findings and limitations: HLA typing was unavailable for some donors at each locus, so association tests used only the typed subset. In both the original and validation cohorts, the classifier was reported to diagnose cytomegalovirus status with high specificity and sensitivity. A later analysis found that HLA-associated TCR beta chains were more clonally expanded and had lower generation probabilities than equally common non-associated chains. Correlated functional status among segregating V segments might be attributable to linkage disequilibrium, but an unknown experimental factor could not be ruled out. For the cohort, immune exposure information was limited to CMV serostatus. A few of the identified cytomegalovirus-associated TCR beta chains were confirmed in vitro to be specific for cytomegalovirus antigens. A later analysis associated about 17,000 TCR beta sequences with specific HLA alleles at a false discovery rate of 0.05. Presence/absence analyses assumed roughly uniform sequencing depth across donors, an assumption that may not hold. Because counts were too low, approximately 18 rarely observed V segments, including chromosome 9 orphons, were excluded from the earlier analysis of 587 of the donors. In an earlier analysis of approximately 590 of the donors, most TCR beta V segments appeared in productive rearrangements about 90% or about 30% of the time, broadly matching IMGT annotations. The cohort was sequenced for TCR beta chains only, and without alpha or paired-chain data the features that could be detected were limited. A later analysis found that most CMV-associated TCR beta chains appeared HLA-restricted, with HLA associations seemingly driven largely by CMV exposure. While some public TCRs were present in many individuals, most TCR sequences turned up only very rarely across donors. A cluster of highly shared sequence variants was judged likely to represent a technical artifact of the sequencing pipeline. In a later analysis, the rate of TCR association differed among HLA loci, with DRB1 alleles having the most associated TCRs and HLA-C alleles having the fewest. According to a later analysis, parvovirus B19, influenza, CMV and Epstein-Barr virus appeared linked to several top co-occurrence clusters. V-gene and J-gene trimming of TCR beta chains was associated with a missense DCLRE1C variant in a later genetic analysis, and the association was replicated in an independent cohort. The authors suggested that the approach could potentially be extended to other disease states and immunological phenotypes. A further reported finding was that TCR beta sequences accurately predicted the HLA-A and HLA-B alleles for most subjects in the first cohort. The study listed 150 to 200 TCR beta chains as associated with cytomegalovirus. Because the 87-base-pair reads could not distinguish some IMGT-functional V segments, including TRBV6-2 and TRBV6-3, those segments were excluded. A later genetic analysis reported fewer N-insertions in productive TCRs among donors in an Asian-associated ancestry cluster than the roughly 700-donor mean. When HLA alleles, especially DR and DQ, strongly co-occurred, TCR associations were difficult to assign to individual alleles.

Regarding this clone: Its specific antigen is unknown. It has no much larger one-base neighbor in the sample; base qualities were not kept.

Receptors were amplified or captured by the immunoSEQ multiplex PCR assay. The multiplex PCR relied on a mix of 60 forward primers for TCR Vbeta segments and 13 reverse primers for TCR Jbeta segments. Amplification of the CDR3 region of rearranged TCR beta genes was performed with a multiplex PCR assay on genomic DNA. The amplified TCR beta libraries were sequenced on the Illumina HiSeq System as 87-base-pair reads. For the original study's pipeline: A later analysis tallied around 82 million unique TCR beta chains across the approximately 670 repertoires, and around 10 million of those chains were shared by two or more donors. Raw reads were error-corrected and collapsed into unique sequences by a nearest-neighbor algorithm in which closely related sequences were merged to remove PCR and sequencing errors. To assign V, D and J gene segments, CDR3 sequences were aligned to IMGT reference sequences. Each retained sequence needed at least a six-nucleotide match to both a V gene segment and a J gene segment. Rearrangements were called productive when the CDR3 lacked stop codons and stayed in frame with V and J; all others were non-productive. Following IMGT convention, CDR3 was defined as the stretch from the second conserved V-encoded cysteine up to the conserved J-encoded phenylalanine. In an earlier analysis of just under 600 of the donors, sequences lacking an unambiguous match to a single V gene segment were excluded. In an earlier analysis of some 590 of the donors, a V segment was called functional when productive rearrangements were above 56.7%, and segregating when the standard deviation between donors exceeded 5%. A statistical classification framework was developed to diagnose cytomegalovirus status using the catalog of TCR beta chain sequences. In a later analysis, V and J genes were assigned by comparing TCR nucleotide sequences against IMGT/GENE-DB human TR gene sequences. In a later analysis, CDR3 sequences and most-parsimonious VDJ recombination scenarios were assigned using the TCRdist pipeline. In a later analysis, each TCR beta chain was defined by its CDR3 amino acid sequence together with its V-gene family, and reads without a unique V-gene family were excluded. A later analysis removed 592 highly shared, low-generation-probability nucleotide sequences to deal with suspected cross-contamination and a sequencing artifact. In a later analysis, a clonal expansion index for each public chain was calculated from normalized within-repertoire ranks of inferred template counts. In a later analysis, generation probabilities were computed with a VDJ recombination model fitted to out-of-frame rearrangements, and the resulting probabilities were checked against IGoR. A later analysis scored TCR-TCR, TCR-HLA and TCR-CMV co-occurrence with hypergeometric tests, applying a repertoire-size bias correction to TCR pairs. A later analysis estimated false discovery rates by permuting HLA or CMV assignments 20 times. A later analysis grouped co-occurring TCRs with DBSCAN, adding TCRdist sequence similarity when clustering within HLA-allele-positive subsets. Co-occurrence clustering excluded repertoires with fewer than 30,000 or more than 120,000 public chains, plus five with anomalous nucleotide sharing. Entries here come from immuneACCESS through TCRdb and include only in-frame sequences with V and J called. Some clones fail to appear in such tables; in the studies checked, an unresolved V gene covers under half of the shortfall, and the cause of the remainder is unknown. V and J calls and clone size are those listed in that table; D and trimming were worked out from the DNA. The sample table holds about 210,000 clones, of which 81% were seen once. The top ten clonotypes cover roughly 3.1% of the sample.

After removal of 5 bases from V and 8 bases from J, the junction retains 10 bases not matched to a gene. CDR1 and CDR2, looked up from the germline V gene, are SGHVS and FQNEAQ. The CDR3 runs 16 residues from the cysteine to the phenylalanine. Only the CDR3 part of the read is kept: 48 bases, read in frame from the first base. The cohort consisted of 600 to 750 healthy bone marrow donors. All cohort members were sampled while nominally healthy, although unrecorded immune exposures were likely present. The donor was CMV seropositive and belonged to the group of 250 to 300 seropositive cohort members. Each donor provided a peripheral blood sample, and peripheral blood mononuclear cells were used for TCR beta sequencing. The Qiagen DNeasy Blood Extraction Kit was used to extract genomic DNA from the blood cell samples.

Rearrangement joined TRBV7-8 to TRBJ2-4, with TRBD2 matching 12 junction bases. The clonotype originates from a man aged 35-49 years in good health and CMV-seropositive. Sequences were obtained from PBMCs. Here the CDR3 is given as CASSRLAGVDWDIQYF. The DNA is as follows: TGTGCCAGCAGCCGACTAGCGGGAGTAGATTGGGACATTCAGTACTTC.